Shown below are 22 T cell receptor beta chains from a single sample sequenced in a study of control samples from healthy donors and cancer patients. Clones were read by immunoSEQ multiplex PCR, and TCRdb kept only the in-frame ones, dropping some. The data show 100,000 to 130,000 clones, roughly four fifths seen once. The sample taken for sequencing was blood. These receptors all stem from a man younger than 35 in good health.

Only one count was recorded for this clone. The chain joins TRBV2 to TRBJ2-1; TRBD2 is a possible D gene (6 bases). This CDR3 spans 13 amino acids. Looked up from germline, CDR1 is SNHLY and CDR2 is FYNNEI. V lost 4 bases and J lost 9, with 13 bases in between. The CDR3 is CASSVVRGGEQFF. The CDR3 DNA sequence: TGTGCCAGCAGTGTGGTTAGGGGAGGTGAGCAGTTCTTC.

The chain uses TRBV18 and TRBJ1-2; no definite D call. CDR3 length equals 14 residues. V was shortened by 2 bases and J by 4 bases, with 11 bases between the two germline ends. Germline V lookup: CDR1 KGHSH, CDR2 LQKENI. Here the CDR3 DNA reads TGTGCCAGCTCACCAGAGGGTGAGATCTATGGCTACACCTTC. This translates into CASSPEGEIYGYTF. The whole variable domain, remainder taken from reference TRBV18 and TRBJ1-2, is NAGVMQNPRHLVRRRGQEARLRCSPMKGHSHVYWYRQLPEEGLKFMVYLQKENIIDESGMPKERFSAEFPKEGPSILRIQQVVRGDSAAYFCASSPEGEIYGYTFGSGTRLTVV.

The chain joins TRBV6-5 to TRBJ2-3, with 7 bases identical to TRBD1. Germline values: CDR1 MNHEY, CDR2 SVGAGI. V shed 6 bases, J shed 11 bases, and the junction held 17 bases outside the gene matches. The CDR3 loop spans 15 amino acids. The CDR3 region is CASSQQGTRANRQYF. The CDR3 DNA is TGTGCCAGCAGCCAACAGGGGACCAGGGCTAATAGGCAGTATTTT.

This clone was counted at least ten times. The V gene is TRBV6-5, the J gene TRBJ1-2; D not certain. V was trimmed by 1 base and J by 14 bases, leaving 11 bases between them. The CDR3 has 11 residues. Per the germline V gene, CDR1 is MNHEY and CDR2 is SVGAGI. The CDR3 region has the DNA TGTGCCAGCAGTTACTTTGGCAGCCAAACCTTC. This sequence encodes CASSYFGSQTF.

The chain couples TRBV2 to TRBJ1-4; D is undetermined. Looked up from germline, CDR1 is SNHLY and CDR2 is FYNNEI. This CDR3 is built from 16 residues. V gave up 4 bases and J gave up 1 base, with 13 bases separating them. The CDR3: CASSVGQRRTNEKLFF. DNA for the CDR3: TGTGCCAGCAGTGTTGGGCAGAGAAGAACTAATGAAAAACTGTTTTTT.

The chain couples TRBV5-6 to TRBJ2-4, with D possibly called TRBD1 or TRBD2 (5 bases each). The CDR3 is 16 amino acids. The germline V gene encodes CDR1 SGHDT and CDR2 YYEEEE. The V end was cut by 1 base, the J end by 7 bases, with 18 bases between. This CDR3 is CASSLLMGRGLNIQYF. Written as DNA, the CDR3 is TGTGCCAGCAGCTTGCTCATGGGACGCGGGTTGAACATTCAGTACTTC.

The chain couples TRBV3-1 (or the pseudogene TRBV3-2) to TRBJ2-3; a weak D match, TRBD2 (6 bases). V was pared by 8 bases and J by 2 bases, with 11 bases between. Looked up from germline, CDR1 is LGHDT and CDR2 is YNNKEL (reference sequence). This CDR3 is 13 amino acids long. CDR3 region: CASSRDPTDTQYF. CDR3 nucleotide sequence: TGTGCCAGCTCGCGGGACCCCACAGATACGCAGTATTTT.

This chain uses TRBV6-6 with TRBJ2-7, with D unclear. Trimming removed 4 bases at V and 2 bases at J, with 9 bases between. The germline gives CDR1 MNHNY, CDR2 SVGAGI (reference sequence). This CDR3 region has 13 residues. CDR3: CASSSSRTYEQYF. The CDR3 DNA reads as TGTGCCAGCAGTTCGTCTCGAACCTACGAGCAGTACTTC.

The CDR3, as DNA: TGTGCCAGCAGTCTATTTTTCACAGATACGCAGTATTTT. Residues: CASSLFFTDTQYF. The chain is built from TRBV6-5 and TRBJ2-3; D remains ambiguous. With 5 bases removed from V and 2 bases from J, the gap between germline ends came to 8 bases. The length of the CDR3 is 13 residues. The germline V gene has CDR1 MNHEY and CDR2 SVGAGI.

The chain combines TRBV5-1 with TRBJ2-5; a possible D gene is TRBD2 (6 bases). The CDR3 is made up of 13 amino acids. Germline V CDR1 and CDR2: SGHRS, YFSETQ. V was pared by 0 bases and J by 5 bases, with 8 bases between. The CDR3: CASSLGLAETQYF. The CDR3 nucleotides read TGCGCCAGCAGCTTGGGGCTAGCGGAGACCCAGTACTTC.

This sequence joins TRBV24-1 and TRBJ1-2; 10 positions match TRBD1. The V gene's germline CDR1 is KGHDR and CDR2 SFDVKD. The CDR3 loop spans 15 amino acids. Trimming cost V 3 bases and J 4 bases; bases outside gene matches: 4. CDR3 loop: CATSDTGTGAYGYTF. In DNA form, the CDR3 reads TGTGCCACCAGTGATACCGGGACAGGGGCCTATGGCTACACCTTC.

The chain combines TRBV4-1 with TRBJ2-2; TRBD1 matches at 11 bases. The CDR3 is made up of 15 amino acids. The V and J ends lost 3 bases and 5 bases, in that order; junction bases with no gene match: 2. Germline V CDR1 and CDR2: MGHRA, YSYEKL. The CDR3 bases are TGCGCCAGCAGCCATGGGACAGGGGGAACCGGGGAGCTGTTTTTT. This codes for CASSHGTGGTGELFF.

The V gene is TRBV21-1, the J gene TRBJ1-2. TRBV21-1 is designated a pseudogene. The CDR3 has 15 residues. Here the CDR3 reads CASSITPRDNYGYTF. DNA of the CDR3: TGTGCCAGCAGCATCACCCCACGGGATAACTATGGCTACACCTTC.

There are a few counts of this clone. The rearrangement uses TRBV2 and TRBJ2-5; 7 positions match TRBD2. The CDR3 spans 13 residues. With V trimmed by 6 bases and J by 4 bases, 5 bases remained unmatched. In germline, CDR1 is SNHLY, CDR2 FYNNEI. DNA of the CDR3: TGTGCCAGCAGAGGACTAGTTGGAGAGACCCAGTACTTC. This sequence encodes CASRGLVGETQYF.

The CDR3 DNA is TGTGCCAGTCTATCGGGCTCCAGCTCCTATAATTCACCCCTCCACTTT. Its protein is CASLSGSSSYNSPLHF. The rearrangement uses TRBV2 and TRBJ1-6; D unresolved. Germline assignment: CDR1 SNHLY and CDR2 FYNNEI. The CDR3 has 16 amino acids. Trimming took 9 bases from V and 0 from J, leaving 15 bases between them. Variable domain in full (rest from reference TRBV2 and TRBJ1-6): EPEVTQTPSHQVTQMGQEVILRCVPISNHLYFYWYRQILGQKVEFLVSFYNNEISEKSEIFDDQFSVERPDGSNFTLKIRSTKLEDSAMYFCASLSGSSSYNSPLHFGNGTRLTVT.

The chain carries TRBV6-5 and TRBJ1-5, with 9 nucleotides matching TRBD1. J gave up 6 bases and V 6 bases, and 9 bases lay outside the gene matches. The germline CDR1 and CDR2 sequences are MNHEY and SVGAGI. The CDR3 is 15 residues long. In DNA, the CDR3 is TGTGCCAGCAGCCTAACACAGGGGGCCCTTCAGCCCCAGCATTTT. It specifies CASSLTQGALQPQHF.

This sequence joins TRBV28 and TRBJ1-3, with D unresolved. The CDR3 covers 16 residues. Germline-derived CDR1 and CDR2 are MDHEN and SYDVKM. V lost 6 bases and J lost 0, with 15 bases in between. The CDR3 reads CASRTNVVTSGNTIYF. CDR3 DNA sequence: TGTGCCAGCAGGACAAACGTCGTAACCTCTGGAAACACCATATATTTT. Combining the CDR3 with reference TRBV28 and TRBJ1-3 gives the whole variable domain DVKVTQSSRYLVKRTGEKVFLECVQDMDHENMFWYRQDPGLGLRLIYFSYDVKMKEKGDIPEGYSVSREKKERFSLILESASTNQTSMYLCASRTNVVTSGNTIYFGEGSWLTVV.

For the CDR3, the DNA is TGTGCCAGTAGTATAGCGGCGAACACCGGGGAGCTGTTTTTT. Amino acids: CASSIAANTGELFF. The chain recombines TRBV19 with TRBJ2-2; D not certain. The V end was cut by 1 base, the J end by 0 bases, with 3 bases between. Germline lookup yields CDR1 LNHDA and CDR2 SQIVND (reference sequence). The CDR3 is 14 amino acids.

CDR3: CASSYTDPWTGRYEQYV. The CDR3 nucleotides read TGTGCCAGCAGCTACACCGACCCCTGGACAGGCCGCTACGAGCAGTACGTC. The V call is TRBV13, the J call TRBJ2-7, with TRBD1 matching 7 bases. The CDR3 runs to 17 residues. Germline V lookup: CDR1 PRHDT, CDR2 FYEKMQ (reference sequence). The junction had 15 bases not matched to a gene; V was cut back by 4 bases and J by 3 bases.

The chain has TRBV6-5 and TRBJ2-5, with TRBD2 as a possible D gene (6 bases). The V gene's germline CDR1 is MNHEY and CDR2 SVGAGI. The CDR3 loop spans 15 amino acids. Trimming cost V 7 bases and J 5 bases, with 20 bases left between them. For the CDR3, the DNA is TGTGCCAGCACCCTGTTGGCGGGATTAGGGGAGACCCAGTACTTC. The encoded protein is CASTLLAGLGETQYF.

CDR3 coding DNA: TGCGCCAGCAGCCCAGATCGGGTGGGGGCAGATACGCAGTATTTT. Translation: CASSPDRVGADTQYF. The chain uses TRBV4-3 and TRBJ2-3; possibly TRBD1 or TRBD2 for D (5 bases each). Germline CDR1 reads LGHNA; CDR2 reads YSLEER. The CDR3 covers 15 residues. V lost 4 bases to trimming and J lost 4 bases, with 15 bases between them.

This rearrangement joins TRBV2 to TRBJ2-2; 8 bases are a match to TRBD1. Germline V CDR1 and CDR2: SNHLY, FYNNEI. The CDR3 length is 13 residues. The trim removed 8 bases at V and 6 bases at J, leaving 5 bases unmatched. Here the CDR3 reads CASWDRPSGELFF. DNA of the CDR3: TGTGCCAGCTGGGACAGGCCTTCCGGGGAGCTGTTTTTT.